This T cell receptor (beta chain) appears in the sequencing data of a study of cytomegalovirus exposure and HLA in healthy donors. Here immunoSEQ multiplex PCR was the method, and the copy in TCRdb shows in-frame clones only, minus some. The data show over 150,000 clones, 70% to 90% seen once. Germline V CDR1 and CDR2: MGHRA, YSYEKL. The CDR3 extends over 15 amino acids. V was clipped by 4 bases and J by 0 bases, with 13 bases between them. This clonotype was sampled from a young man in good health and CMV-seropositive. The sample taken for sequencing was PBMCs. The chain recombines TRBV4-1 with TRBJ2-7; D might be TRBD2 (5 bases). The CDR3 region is CASSRQVGSSYEQYF. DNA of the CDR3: TGCGCCAGCAGCCGCCAAGTAGGGAGCTCCTACGAGCAGTACTTC.